Each of the 26 T cell receptor beta chains below was sequenced from the same sample in a study of cytotoxic CD8 clonotypes in ibrutinib-treated CLL. TCRdb's table, derived via immunoSEQ multiplex PCR, lists solely in-frame clones and lacks some. This sample has about 140,000 clones, with more than 75% found just once. Sequenced here: PBMCs, sampled after 36 months of ibrutinib treatment. The receptors originated from a human donor with chronic lymphocytic leukemia.

The chain links TRBV27 to TRBJ1-5; D uncertain. Germline CDR1 is MNHEY and CDR2 is SMNVEV (reference sequence). V lost 3 bases to trimming and J lost 5 bases, with 11 bases between them. The CDR3 length is 14 residues. Here the CDR3 DNA reads TGTGCCAGCAGTTTTACGAGGAAAGATCAGCCCCAGCATTTT. Protein product: CASSFTRKDQPQHF.

This clone came up once. CDR3 residues: CASCSLGGTGWRAFF. The DNA of the CDR3 is TGTGCCAGCTGCAGTTTAGGTGGGACAGGGTGGAGAGCTTTCTTT. This chain uses TRBV28 with TRBJ1-1; 9 positions agree with TRBD1. The germline gives CDR1 MDHEN, CDR2 SYDVKM. V shed 8 bases and J 10 bases; nucleotides not matched to a gene: 17. The CDR3 spans 15 residues.

This sequence joins TRBV5-8 and TRBJ2-5; 9 nucleotides agree with TRBD2. Germline-derived CDR1 and CDR2 are SGHTS and YDEGEE. Trimming removed 0 bases from V and 2 bases from J; junction bases left unmatched: 14. This CDR3 spans 19 amino acids. CDR3 in amino acids: CASSLDGGGAVFGQETQYF. As DNA, the CDR3 is TGTGCCAGCAGCTTGGACGGCGGGGGGGCAGTTTTTGGACAAGAGACCCAGTACTTC.

This clone was counted a single time. This chain uses TRBV2 with TRBJ1-5; D not certain. Germline CDR1 reads SNHLY; CDR2 reads FYNNEI. The CDR3 loop spans 12 amino acids. V was pared by 5 bases and J by 7 bases, with 9 bases between. The CDR3 is CASSRGRQPQHF. In DNA form, the CDR3 reads TGTGCCAGCAGTCGTGGCCGCCAGCCCCAGCATTTT.

The V call is TRBV5-1, the J call TRBJ1-3, with a tentative D call TRBD1 (6 bases). CDR1 SGHRS and CDR2 YFSETQ come from the germline V gene. This CDR3 has 16 amino acids. V lost 0 bases and J lost 4, with 14 bases in between. In DNA, the CDR3 is TGCGCCAGCAGCTTGGTAGGGGGGAAGAACGGAAACACCATATATTTT. This translates into CASSLVGGKNGNTIYF. Complete variable domain (other parts from reference TRBV5-1 and TRBJ1-3): KAGVTQTPRYLIKTRGQQVTLSCSPISGHRSVSWYQQTPGQGLQFLFEYFSETQRNKGNFPGRFSGRQFSNSRSEMNVSTLELGDSALYLCASSLVGGKNGNTIYFGEGSWLTVV.

This sequence joins TRBV19 and TRBJ2-1; TRBD2 aligns across 7 bases. Trimming removed 5 bases from V and 7 bases from J; junction bases left unmatched: 11. This CDR3 spans 15 amino acids. In germline, CDR1 is LNHDA, CDR2 SQIVND (reference sequence). The CDR3 DNA reads as TGTGCCAGTAGTCTATTTCGCGGGGGTAGGAATGAGCAGTTCTTC. Translating gives CASSLFRGGRNEQFF.

The V call is TRBV5-4, the J call TRBJ1-2; D might be TRBD1 (6 bases). V was pared by 3 bases and J by 5 bases, with 17 bases between. Germline V gene data show CDR1 as SGHNT and CDR2 as YYREEE (reference sequence). CDR3 length equals 15 residues. CDR3 region: CASSSTGPEPYGYTF. The CDR3, as DNA: TGTGCCAGCAGCTCCACAGGGCCTGAACCTTATGGCTACACCTTC.

The sample holds a few counts of this clone. The rearrangement links TRBV6-4 to TRBJ1-2; 7 positions match TRBD1. Germline V gene data show CDR1 as MRHNA and CDR2 as SNTAGT. The CDR3 extends over 13 amino acids. J gave up 7 bases and V 4 bases, and 6 bases lay outside the gene matches. The CDR3 loop reads CASSGQGGVGYTF. The CDR3 region has the DNA TGTGCCAGCAGTGGACAGGGAGGGGTTGGCTACACCTTC.

This rearrangement joins TRBV28 to TRBJ2-7; D assignment may be TRBD1 or TRBD2 (5 bases each). The CDR3 loop spans 16 amino acids. The V gene's germline CDR1 is MDHEN and CDR2 SYDVKM. Between the trimmed V and J ends, which lost 5 bases and 3 bases, there was a span of 20 bases. This chain's CDR3 is CASSARPGRGDYEQYF. The DNA of the CDR3 is TGTGCCAGCAGTGCTAGACCGGGACGGGGAGACTACGAGCAGTACTTC.

V is TRBV10-3 and J is TRBJ2-1, with 12 bases that match TRBD2. The CDR3 covers 16 residues. CDR1 is ENHRY, CDR2 SYGVKD, per germline. Unmatched junction bases numbered 11, after V lost 7 bases and J lost 7 bases. This CDR3 reads CAITPTSGSVRNEQFF. For the CDR3, the DNA is TGTGCCATCACCCCGACTAGCGGGAGTGTTCGGAATGAGCAGTTCTTC.

The chain couples TRBV27 to TRBJ1-4; D remains ambiguous. Per germline, CDR1 MNHEY and CDR2 SMNVEV (reference sequence). Trimming took 7 bases from V and 7 from J, leaving 25 bases between them. The CDR3 has 17 amino acids. CDR3 protein: CASTARSNLAGGEKLFF. The CDR3 DNA reads TGTGCCAGCACAGCCAGGTCCAACTTGGCGGGAGGTGAAAAACTGTTTTTT. The complete variable domain, with remaining parts taken from reference TRBV27 and TRBJ1-4, reads EAQVTQNPRYLITVTGKKLTVTCSQNMNHEYMSWYRQDPGLGLRQIYYSMNVEVTDKGDVPEGYKVSRKEKRNFPLILESPSPNQTSLYFCASTARSNLAGGEKLFFGSGTQLSVL.

V usage is TRBV6-1 and J usage is TRBJ1-3; TRBD1 aligns across 7 bases. Trimming at V came to 10 bases and at J to 2 bases, leaving 2 bases not matched to a gene. The CDR3 extends over 12 amino acids. In germline, CDR1 is MNHNS, CDR2 SASEGT. The CDR3 region has the DNA TGTGCCACCGACAGGGCTGGAAACACCATATATTTT. This gives the protein CATDRAGNTIYF.

CDR3 nucleotide sequence: TGCAGCGTTGATCCGACAGGGACGAACACCGGGGAGCTGTTTTTT. Protein: CSVDPTGTNTGELFF. This chain links TRBV29-1 with TRBJ2-2; 7 bases map to TRBD1. Germline V gene lookup returns CDR1 SQVTM and CDR2 ANQGSEA. CDR3 length: 15 amino acids. The V and J ends lost 3 bases and 0 bases, in that order; junction bases with no gene match: 4.

The genes are TRBV19 and TRBJ2-7; 7 bases agree with TRBD1. Germline trimming cut 6 bases from V and 6 bases from J; bases unmatched to any gene: 8. Germline V gene data show CDR1 as LNHDA and CDR2 as SQIVND (reference sequence). The CDR3 consists of 13 residues. Here the CDR3 reads CASRETGSGEQYF. In DNA, the CDR3 is TGTGCCAGTAGGGAGACAGGGTCGGGCGAGCAGTACTTC.

The V and J genes are TRBV28 and TRBJ2-7; maybe TRBD2 (5 bases). CDR3 length: 14 residues. Germline V gene data show CDR1 as MDHEN and CDR2 as SYDVKM. Trimming cost V 8 bases and J 1 base, with 15 bases left between them. This chain's CDR3 is CASRERSESYEQYF. CDR3 nucleotide sequence: TGTGCCAGCCGGGAACGGTCAGAATCCTACGAGCAGTACTTC.

With respect to this clone: The junction shows a germline mismatch at one end, possibly a read error. The chain employs TRBV18 and TRBJ1-4, with 9 bases matching TRBD1. Germline CDR1 is KGHSH and CDR2 is LQKENI. The length of the CDR3 is 13 residues. CDR3: CASSQGANEKLFF. CDR3 bases: TGTGCCAGTTCACAGGGGGCTAACGAAAAACTGTTTTTT.

The V and J genes are TRBV28 and TRBJ2-7, with 11 bases identical to TRBD2. The CDR3 totals 15 residues. Germline V gene data show CDR1 as MDHEN and CDR2 as SYDVKM. Losses at the gene ends were 7 bases for V and 4 bases for J; bases not matched to a gene: 9. This chain's CDR3 is CASIEAASGGYEQYF. In nucleotides, the CDR3 is TGTGCCAGCATCGAAGCGGCTAGCGGGGGGTACGAGCAGTACTTC. Variable domain in full (rest from reference TRBV28 and TRBJ2-7): DVKVTQSSRYLVKRTGEKVFLECVQDMDHENMFWYRQDPGLGLRLIYFSYDVKMKEKGDIPEGYSVSREKKERFSLILESASTNQTSMYLCASIEAASGGYEQYFGPGTRLTVT.

The gene calls are TRBV6-4 and TRBJ2-2; 7 bases are a match to TRBD1. The CDR3 extends over 13 amino acids. The germline CDR1 and CDR2 sequences are MRHNA and SNTAGT. Trimming at V came to 6 bases and at J to 6 bases, leaving 4 bases not matched to a gene. The CDR3 is CASRRQGSGELFF. In DNA form, the CDR3 reads TGTGCCAGCAGACGACAGGGCTCCGGGGAGCTGTTTTTT.

This clone was recorded a few times. As DNA, the CDR3 is TGTGCCAGCAGGCGACAGGAGTCAAATCAGCCCCAGCATTTT. It codes for CASRRQESNQPQHF. The rearrangement joins TRBV27 to TRBJ1-5, with D possibly being TRBD1 (6 bases). The germline V gene has CDR1 MNHEY and CDR2 SMNVEV (reference sequence). The CDR3 covers 14 residues. V dropped 6 bases and J dropped 4 bases, with 13 bases sitting between them.

The chain uses TRBV9 and TRBJ1-5, with D hard to call. Germline CDR1 and CDR2: SGDLS and YYNGEE. V was cut by 2 bases and J by 1 base, with 10 bases left in between. The CDR3 sequence is 15 residues long. The CDR3 coding sequence is TGTGCCAGCAGCGTGTGGGGTTTGAGCAATCAGCCCCAGCATTTT. Its protein product is CASSVWGLSNQPQHF.

J is TRBJ2-7 and V is TRBV9, with D hard to call. The CDR3 loop spans 12 amino acids. Trimming took 1 base from V and 6 from J, leaving 8 bases between them. The germline V gene encodes CDR1 SGDLS and CDR2 YYNGEE. CDR3 nucleotide sequence: TGTGCCAGCAGCGTAATGGGCGGCGAGCAGTACTTC. This sequence encodes CASSVMGGEQYF. The whole variable domain, filled in from reference TRBV9 and TRBJ2-7, reads DSGVTQTPKHLITATGQRVTLRCSPRSGDLSVYWYQQSLDQGLQFLIQYYNGEERAKGNILERFSAQQFPDLHSELNLSSLELGDSALYFCASSVMGGEQYFGPGTRLTVT.

This chain links TRBV27 with TRBJ1-2; a possible D gene is TRBD1 (6 bases). V was cut by 5 bases and J by 8 bases, with 24 bases left in between. Looked up from germline, CDR1 is MNHEY and CDR2 is SMNVEV (reference sequence). This CDR3 region has 16 residues. For the CDR3, the DNA is TGTGCCAGCAGTAGCGTCAGGGGAAAGAGCGTGAGAGGCTACACCTTC. Protein product: CASSSVRGKSVRGYTF.

The gene calls are TRBV6-4 and TRBJ2-3; 14 nucleotides agree with TRBD2. The germline CDR1 and CDR2 sequences are MRHNA and SNTAGT. V was pared by 6 bases and J by 3 bases, with 5 bases of the junction left unmatched. The CDR3 is made up of 16 amino acids. The CDR3 sequence: CASSPGLAGETDTQYF. The CDR3, as DNA: TGTGCCAGCAGCCCGGGACTAGCGGGAGAGACAGATACGCAGTATTTT.

V usage is TRBV28 and J usage is TRBJ1-5; 8 bases fit TRBD1. The germline V gene encodes CDR1 MDHEN and CDR2 SYDVKM. The J segment lost 0 bases and the V segment lost 0 bases, leaving 4 bases of the junction unmatched. CDR3 size: 17 residues. CDR3 sequence reads: CASSLWDRVYSNQPQHF. CDR3 nucleotides: TGTGCCAGCAGTTTATGGGACAGGGTATATAGCAATCAGCCCCAGCATTTT. The full variable domain, with the rest looked up from reference TRBV28 and TRBJ1-5, is DVKVTQSSRYLVKRTGEKVFLECVQDMDHENMFWYRQDPGLGLRLIYFSYDVKMKEKGDIPEGYSVSREKKERFSLILESASTNQTSMYLCASSLWDRVYSNQPQHFGDGTRLSIL.

The rearrangement links TRBV2 to TRBJ2-3; weak D call: TRBD1 (5 bases). Trimming took 6 bases from V and 0 from J, leaving 10 bases between them. Germline V gives CDR1 SNHLY, CDR2 FYNNEI. The CDR3 is 14 amino acids. The CDR3 DNA reads as TGTGCCAGCAGGACTGGGGCCAGCACAGATACGCAGTATTTT. Protein: CASRTGASTDTQYF.

The rearrangement links TRBV29-1 to TRBJ1-1; 8 bases fit TRBD1. Losses at the gene ends were 6 bases for V and 5 bases for J; bases not matched to a gene: 11. Germline-derived CDR1 and CDR2 are SQVTM and ANQGSEA. The CDR3 totals 14 residues. CDR3 bases: TGCAGCGTCACCGGTAGGACAGGGTTAACTGAAGCTTTCTTT. Translation gives CSVTGRTGLTEAFF.